This T cell receptor (beta chain) is from a study of cytomegalovirus exposure and HLA in healthy donors. The method was immunoSEQ multiplex PCR; TCRdb's version includes in-frame clones alone and lacks a portion of them. The sample lists tens of thousands of clones, around 96% occurring once. Trimming removed 0 bases from V and 9 bases from J, with 6 bases in between. The CDR3 length is 12 residues. Germline V CDR1 and CDR2: MNHEY, SMNVEV (reference sequence). The genes are TRBV27 and TRBJ1-5; no definite D call. This clonotype originated in a man aged 18 to 30 in good health and CMV-seronegative. Sequencing input: PBMCs. CDR3 in DNA: TGTGCCAGCAGTTTATCTGGAGGGCCCCAGCATTTT. It is translated as CASSLSGGPQHF.